Following are 27 T cell receptor beta chains from one sample sequenced in a study of blood T cell repertoires in COVID-19 (dated by TCRdb to about 2020). The protocol used for the library was the immunoSEQ multiplex PCR assay. TCRdb carries this immuneACCESS record with in-frame sequences only. Its versions omit some clonotypes, under half of them owing to an unresolved V gene in the studies checked, with the rest unexplained. For this sample there are some 99,000 clones; 70% to 85% appear just once. The biggest ten clones account for 7% to 9.5% of the sample. Sample: peripheral blood. These receptors were collected from a woman aged 80 or over with active or convalescent COVID-19.

The chain has TRBV19 and TRBJ1-1, with TRBD1 identical over 9 bases. Germline lookup yields CDR1 LNHDA and CDR2 SQIVND (reference sequence). V dropped 8 bases and J dropped 4; count of bases not matched to a gene: 8. CDR3 length: 14 amino acids. CDR3 amino acids: CASRHRGRATEAFF. CDR3 nucleotide sequence: TGTGCCAGTCGGCACAGGGGGCGGGCCACTGAAGCTTTCTTT.

The gene calls are TRBV18 and TRBJ2-5; 13 bases align to TRBD2. CDR3 length: 17 residues. The ends lost 0 bases at V and 3 bases at J; junction bases unmatched: 4. The germline V gene encodes CDR1 KGHSH and CDR2 LQKENI. This CDR3 reads CASSPPTSGRTKETQYF. Written as DNA, the CDR3 is TGTGCCAGCTCACCACCGACTAGCGGGAGGACAAAAGAGACCCAGTACTTC.

The CDR3 DNA reads as TGTGCCAGCAGTCGGGAACTCAATCAGCCCCAGCATTTT. It is translated as CASSRELNQPQHF. The chain couples TRBV6-4 to TRBJ1-5; D is unclear. CDR3 length: 13 residues. V was cut by 5 bases and J by 3 bases, with 8 bases left in between. From germline, CDR1 is MRHNA and CDR2 SNTAGT.

CDR3 bases: TGTGCCAGCAGTTCCCACAGGGAGAACACTGAAGCTTTCTTT. It codes for CASSSHRENTEAFF. The chain links TRBV2 to TRBJ1-1, with TRBD1 as a possible D gene (6 bases). The ends were cut back, 5 bases at V and 1 base at J, with 11 bases in the middle. This CDR3 is 14 amino acids long. Germline V lookup: CDR1 SNHLY, CDR2 FYNNEI.

The gene calls are TRBV5-1 and TRBJ2-1; weak D call: TRBD2 (6 bases). Looked up from germline, CDR1 is SGHRS and CDR2 is YFSETQ. The CDR3 has 16 residues. The V end lost 4 bases, the J end lost 4 bases, and 18 bases lay between the germline ends. The CDR3 DNA follows: TGCGCCAGCAGCCCGGGGGAGGCCGACTTATACAATGAGCAGTTCTTC. Translation gives CASSPGEADLYNEQFF. The full variable domain, rest sourced from reference TRBV5-1 and TRBJ2-1, is KAGVTQTPRYLIKTRGQQVTLSCSPISGHRSVSWYQQTPGQGLQFLFEYFSETQRNKGNFPGRFSGRQFSNSRSEMNVSTLELGDSALYLCASSPGEADLYNEQFFGPGTRLTVL.

The V gene is TRBV5-5, the J gene TRBJ1-3; unclear D gene. This CDR3 comprises 15 residues. V was trimmed by 4 bases and J by 0 bases, leaving 11 bases between them. Per germline, CDR1 SGHKS and CDR2 YYEKEE (reference sequence). This chain's CDR3 is CASSEIPNSGNTIYF. In nucleotides, the CDR3 is TGTGCCAGCAGCGAGATCCCGAACTCTGGAAACACCATATATTTT.

V gene TRBV9 combines with J gene TRBJ2-7; 8 bases are a match to TRBD1. CDR3 size: 15 residues. The germline gives CDR1 SGDLS, CDR2 YYNGEE. Trimming at V came to 0 bases and at J to 5 bases, leaving 7 bases not matched to a gene. The CDR3 sequence is CASSVEGQGANEQYF. DNA for the CDR3: TGTGCCAGCAGCGTAGAAGGACAGGGAGCCAACGAGCAGTACTTC. Filled out from reference TRBV9 and TRBJ2-7, the complete variable domain reads DSGVTQTPKHLITATGQRVTLRCSPRSGDLSVYWYQQSLDQGLQFLIQYYNGEERAKGNILERFSAQQFPDLHSELNLSSLELGDSALYFCASSVEGQGANEQYFGPGTRLTVT.

The rearrangement uses TRBV7-9 and TRBJ2-1; 8 nucleotides match TRBD2. Germline V CDR1 and CDR2: SEHNR, FQNEAQ (reference sequence). V was pared by 5 bases and J by 4 bases, with 7 bases of the junction left unmatched. This CDR3 contains 15 residues. The CDR3 here is CASSPPSGGYNEQFF. The CDR3 DNA sequence: TGTGCCAGCAGCCCCCCAAGCGGGGGTTACAATGAGCAGTTCTTC.

This sequence joins TRBV27 and TRBJ2-1; 7 nucleotides align to TRBD1. This CDR3 has 15 amino acids. Losses at the gene ends were 3 bases for V and 7 bases for J; bases not matched to a gene: 9. Germline CDR1 reads MNHEY; CDR2 reads SMNVEV (reference sequence). CDR3 amino acids: CASSFRNPGGNEQFF. In DNA form, the CDR3 reads TGTGCCAGCAGTTTTAGGAATCCAGGGGGAAATGAGCAGTTCTTC.

The chain uses TRBV12-3 or TRBV12-4 and TRBJ2-2; D gene unclear. The CDR3 sequence is 11 residues long. The V gene lost 4 bases and the J gene lost 6 bases, with 3 bases spanning the gap. CDR3 in DNA: TGTGCCAGCAGTTGGCCCGGGGAGCTGTTTTTT. It yields the protein CASSWPGELFF.

V usage is TRBV5-1 and J usage is TRBJ1-2; 8 positions match TRBD1. The CDR3 loop spans 15 amino acids. V shed 1 base, J shed 8 bases, and the junction held 10 bases outside the gene matches. Germline assignment: CDR1 SGHRS and CDR2 YFSETQ. Written as DNA, the CDR3 is TGCGCCAGCAGCTTGAGGTACGGACAGGGAAAAGGCTACACCTTC. This sequence encodes CASSLRYGQGKGYTF.

The chain recombines TRBV27 with TRBJ2-7; 11 bases are shared with TRBD2. Germline V gene data show CDR1 as MNHEY and CDR2 as SMNVEV (reference sequence). Germline trimming cut 8 bases from V and 7 bases from J; bases unmatched to any gene: 16. CDR3 size: 16 residues. The CDR3 region has the DNA TGTGCCAGCGGCGCTAGCGGGAGGCTCGCCCGGCGGGAGCAGTACTTC. This encodes CASGASGRLARREQYF.

This rearrangement joins TRBV10-3 to TRBJ2-2; 9 nucleotides align to TRBD1. Germline V gives CDR1 ENHRY, CDR2 SYGVKD. With V trimmed by 6 bases and J by 6 bases, 8 bases remained unmatched. The CDR3 contains 15 residues. The CDR3 DNA sequence: TGTGCCATCAGCGGGACAGGGCATAAAGCCGGGGAGCTGTTTTTT. Its translation is CAISGTGHKAGELFF.

The V call is TRBV5-4, the J call TRBJ1-4; 8 nucleotides match TRBD1. There are 15 residues in the CDR3. The germline gives CDR1 SGHNT, CDR2 YYREEE (reference sequence). V gave up 4 bases and J gave up 8 bases; unmatched junction bases: 10. The CDR3 coding sequence is TGTGCCAGCAGCCGAGACAGGGGTGGAGGCGAAAAACTGTTTTTT. The encoded protein is CASSRDRGGGEKLFF.

The chain couples TRBV7-3 to TRBJ2-1, with TRBD2 matching 9 bases. Germline V CDR1 and CDR2: SGHTA, FQGTGA. The CDR3 extends over 15 amino acids. The V segment lost 4 bases and the J segment 1 base; nucleotides outside the gene matches: 2. CDR3: CASSSSGASYNEQFF. The CDR3, as DNA: TGTGCCAGCAGCTCTAGCGGGGCATCCTACAATGAGCAGTTCTTC.

The chain carries TRBV4-2 and TRBJ2-5; TRBD2 aligns across 8 bases. The germline V gene has CDR1 LGHNA and CDR2 YNFKEQ. Trimming removed 4 bases from V and 3 bases from J; junction bases left unmatched: 4. The CDR3 loop spans 14 amino acids. The CDR3: CASSRFSGKETQYF. CDR3 in DNA: TGTGCCAGCAGCCGGTTTAGCGGGAAAGAGACCCAGTACTTC.

This clone was seen a single time. The chain joins TRBV7-9 to TRBJ2-1; 7 bases are a match to TRBD2. The V and J ends lost 3 bases and 10 bases, in that order; junction bases with no gene match: 6. The germline gives CDR1 SEHNR, CDR2 FQNEAQ (reference sequence). The CDR3 is 13 amino acids. DNA for the CDR3: TGTGCCAGCAGCTTCCCTAGCGGCCTAGAGCAGTTCTTC. This codes for CASSFPSGLEQFF. Filled out from reference TRBV7-9 and TRBJ2-1, the complete variable domain reads DTGVSQNPRHKITKRGQNVTFRCDPISEHNRLYWYRQTLGQGPEFLTYFQNEAQLEKSRLLSDRFSAERPKGSFSTLEIQRTEQGDSAMYLCASSFPSGLEQFFGPGTRLTVL.

V usage is TRBV28 and J usage is TRBJ1-1, with TRBD1 as a possible D gene (6 bases). V was pared by 5 bases and J by 7 bases, with 23 bases between. This CDR3 comprises 16 residues. Germline CDR1 MDHEN, CDR2 SYDVKM. CDR3 protein: CASSPPNAGARFEAFF. CDR3 nucleotides: TGTGCCAGCAGTCCCCCTAATGCAGGGGCAAGATTTGAAGCTTTCTTT.

Only one count was recorded for this clone. This rearrangement joins TRBV13 to TRBJ2-7, with 9 nucleotides matching TRBD2. Trimming at V came to 3 bases and at J to 3 bases, leaving 6 bases not matched to a gene. In germline, CDR1 is PRHDT, CDR2 FYEKMQ (reference sequence). The CDR3 runs to 15 residues. CDR3 coding DNA: TGTGCCAGCAGCTTGAGCGGGAGGTCCATCTACGAGCAGTACTTC. Translated, it gives CASSLSGRSIYEQYF.

V gene TRBV10-1 combines with J gene TRBJ2-1; 12 bases agree with TRBD2. With V trimmed by 4 bases and J by 2 bases, 0 bases remained unmatched. The germline V gene has CDR1 WNHNN and CDR2 SYGVQD (reference sequence). The length of the CDR3 is 15 residues. CDR3: CASSGLAGAYNEQFF. Written as DNA, the CDR3 is TGCGCCAGCAGTGGACTAGCGGGAGCCTACAATGAGCAGTTCTTC.

The chain is built from TRBV7-9 and TRBJ2-7, with D possibly being TRBD2 (5 bases). The CDR3 totals 15 residues. V lost 0 bases, J lost 5 bases, and 14 bases lay in between. Germline assignment: CDR1 SEHNR and CDR2 FQNEAQ (reference sequence). CDR3: CASSLAQSRADEQYF. CDR3 DNA sequence: TGTGCCAGCAGCTTAGCGCAGTCAAGAGCGGACGAGCAGTACTTC.

The chain combines TRBV7-9 with TRBJ1-4; tentative D call: TRBD1 (6 bases). Trimming shortened V by 6 bases and J by 3 bases, and 11 bases separated the two germline ends. CDR3 length equals 14 residues. The germline V gene encodes CDR1 SEHNR and CDR2 FQNEAQ (reference sequence). The CDR3 nucleotides read TGTGCCAGCAGTCCACAGGGAGCTAATGAAAAACTGTTTTTT. It specifies CASSPQGANEKLFF. Together with reference TRBV7-9 and TRBJ1-4, the CDR3 gives the full variable domain: DTGVSQNPRHKITKRGQNVTFRCDPISEHNRLYWYRQTLGQGPEFLTYFQNEAQLEKSRLLSDRFSAERPKGSFSTLEIQRTEQGDSAMYLCASSPQGANEKLFFGSGTQLSVL.

The J gene is TRBJ2-1, the V gene TRBV30; 7 nucleotides align to TRBD2. Germline values: CDR1 GTSNPN, CDR2 SVGIG (reference sequence). The CDR3 has 14 residues. V gave up 4 bases and J gave up 0 bases; unmatched junction bases: 3. The CDR3 sequence: CAWTSGDSYNEQFF. The CDR3 DNA is TGTGCCTGGACTAGCGGAGACTCCTACAATGAGCAGTTCTTC. Full variable domain (outside the CDR3, taken from reference TRBV30 and TRBJ2-1): SQTIHQWPATLVQPVGSPLSLECTVEGTSNPNLYWYRQAAGRGLQLLFYSVGIGQISSEVPQNLSASRPQDRQFILSSKKLLLSDSGFYLCAWTSGDSYNEQFFGPGTRLTVL.

V and J are TRBV5-4 and TRBJ2-1; TRBD2 might be the D (5 bases). There are 14 residues in the CDR3. Trimming stripped 0 bases from V and 3 bases from J, with 7 bases between. Germline CDR1 is SGHNT and CDR2 is YYREEE (reference sequence). As DNA, the CDR3 is TGTGCCAGCAGCTTGGAGCGGAGCTACAATGAGCAGTTCTTC. It translates to CASSLERSYNEQFF.

This sequence joins TRBV7-9 and TRBJ1-1; D may be TRBD1 (5 bases). This CDR3 spans 12 amino acids. In germline, CDR1 is SEHNR, CDR2 FQNEAQ (reference sequence). The V and J ends lost 1 base and 8 bases respectively, with 8 bases between them. For the CDR3, the DNA is TGTGCCAGCAGCTTAGGGGGCTGGGAAGCTTTCTTT. Protein: CASSLGGWEAFF.

This sequence joins TRBV20-1 and TRBJ1-1, with TRBD1 matching 7 bases. The ends lost 6 bases at V and 11 bases at J; junction bases unmatched: 9. This CDR3 spans 11 amino acids. In germline, CDR1 is DFQATT, CDR2 SNEGSKA (reference sequence). The CDR3 DNA sequence: TGCAGTGCGTCAGACAGGGTTCGGGCTTTCTTT. Encoded protein: CSASDRVRAFF.

The chain uses TRBV19 and TRBJ2-3, with 7 bases that match TRBD1. Germline lookup yields CDR1 LNHDA and CDR2 SQIVND (reference sequence). V was pared by 5 bases and J by 5 bases, with 13 bases of the junction left unmatched. The CDR3 runs 16 residues. Here the CDR3 DNA reads TGTGCCAGTAGTCCAAGACAGGGTGCCGTGAGAGATACGCAGTATTTT. Translation gives CASSPRQGAVRDTQYF.